A single sample is the source of the 28 T cell receptor beta chains below, sequenced in a study of blood T cell repertoires in COVID-19 (dated by TCRdb to the early 2020s). Libraries were constructed by the immunoSEQ multiplex PCR assay. TCRdb carries this immuneACCESS record with in-frame sequences only. Its versions omit some clonotypes, under half of them owing to an unresolved V gene in the studies checked, with the rest unexplained. The sample table lists some 300,000 clones, around nine tenths of them with a count of one. 13% of the sample is in the top ten clones. What was sequenced was peripheral blood. The receptors originated from a woman in her 70s with COVID-19, enrolled during active disease.

The chain joins TRBV12-3 or TRBV12-4 to TRBJ1-2, with TRBD1 as a possible D gene (6 bases). This CDR3 comprises 13 residues. V shed 3 bases and J shed 8 bases, with 13 bases lying between them. In DNA, the CDR3 is TGTGCCAGCAGTTTCACAGGGTCGAGGGGCTACACCTTC. This translates into CASSFTGSRGYTF.

This clone was observed a single time. The chain uses TRBV7-7 and TRBJ2-7, with D perhaps matching TRBD2 (6 bases). Trimming cost V 1 base and J 2 bases, with 9 bases left between them. Germline CDR1 SSHAT, CDR2 FNYEAQ (reference sequence). The CDR3 is 14 amino acids. The CDR3 DNA is TGTGCCAGCAGCTTAGAGGAGGGAGCCTACGAGCAGTACTTC. Its protein product is CASSLEEGAYEQYF.

The chain recombines TRBV6-5 with TRBJ1-2, with 8 bases that match TRBD1. The CDR3 runs 12 residues. The junction had 4 bases not matched to a gene; V was cut back by 6 bases and J by 7 bases. Germline CDR1 MNHEY, CDR2 SVGAGI. In DNA form, the CDR3 reads TGTGCCAGCAGGGACAGGGTCGTTGGCTACACCTTC. This codes for CASRDRVVGYTF.

The V gene is TRBV27, the J gene TRBJ1-1, with D possibly being TRBD1 (6 bases). V lost 1 base and J lost 1, with 10 bases in between. There are 15 residues in the CDR3. Germline V gene data show CDR1 as MNHEY and CDR2 as SMNVEV (reference sequence). The CDR3 DNA is TGTGCCAGCAGTTTATTCCAGGGGAGGAACACTGAAGCTTTCTTT. Amino acids: CASSLFQGRNTEAFF.

This clone is a singleton in its sample. The chain recombines TRBV19 with TRBJ2-3, with TRBD2 matching 13 bases. CDR3 length: 16 amino acids. After removal of 6 bases from V and 4 bases from J, the junction contained 7 bases not matched to a gene. CDR1 and CDR2 (germline): LNHDA, SQIVND (reference sequence). This CDR3 reads CASRNPGLAGPDTQYF. CDR3 in DNA: TGTGCCAGTAGGAATCCGGGACTAGCGGGACCAGATACGCAGTATTTT.

This clone was counted a single time. The rearrangement uses TRBV2 and TRBJ2-5; perhaps TRBD2 as D (6 bases). This CDR3 has 13 residues. The V gene's germline CDR1 is SNHLY and CDR2 FYNNEI. V was cut by 8 bases and J by 8 bases, with 18 bases left in between. In DNA, the CDR3 is TGTGCCAGCTCCTCGGCGGGGCCAGGCACCCAGTACTTC. It translates to CASSSAGPGTQYF.

The genes are TRBV24-1 and TRBJ2-5, with a possible D match to TRBD1 (6 bases). With 3 bases removed from V and 4 bases from J, the gap between germline ends came to 11 bases. Germline V gives CDR1 KGHDR, CDR2 SFDVKD. This CDR3 comprises 14 residues. The CDR3 nucleotides are TGTGCCACCAGTGATCCGACAGGTCCAGAGACCCAGTACTTC. Amino acid sequence: CATSDPTGPETQYF.

The chain links TRBV27 to TRBJ2-5; TRBD2 matches at 10 bases. J gave up 4 bases and V 0 bases, and 17 bases lay outside the gene matches. This CDR3 region has 20 residues. Germline values: CDR1 MNHEY, CDR2 SMNVEV (reference sequence). CDR3 residues: CASSLSTGSLTSGYLETQYF. The CDR3 region has the DNA TGTGCCAGCAGTTTATCCACAGGGAGCCTGACTAGCGGGTATCTAGAGACCCAGTACTTC.

The chain has TRBV3-1 (or the pseudogene TRBV3-2) and TRBJ1-5, with TRBD1 as a possible D gene (6 bases). The CDR3 contains 14 residues. Per germline, CDR1 LGHDT and CDR2 YNNKEL (reference sequence). Trimming stripped 5 bases from V and 6 bases from J, with 14 bases between. The CDR3 region has the DNA TGTGCCAGCAGCGACCCAGGGGTGGTTCAGCCCCAGCATTTT. Protein: CASSDPGVVQPQHF.

The chain recombines TRBV30 with TRBJ1-2; 7 bases match TRBD1. The CDR3 runs to 13 residues. Germline CDR1 GTSNPN, CDR2 SVGIG (reference sequence). The ends lost 4 bases at V and 3 bases at J; junction bases unmatched: 5. The CDR3: CAWKAGGYYGYTF. CDR3 bases: TGTGCCTGGAAGGCAGGGGGTTACTATGGCTACACCTTC.

V and J are TRBV4-1 and TRBJ2-7; a possible D gene is TRBD1 (5 bases). The V end lost 2 bases, the J end lost 3 bases, and 11 bases lay between the germline ends. The CDR3 is made up of 14 amino acids. CDR1 MGHRA and CDR2 YSYEKL come from the germline V gene. CDR3 nucleotides: TGCGCCAGCAGCCAAACCAGGGTCATCTACGAGCAGTACTTC. Amino acids: CASSQTRVIYEQYF.

The chain couples TRBV10-2 to TRBJ2-1, with 16 nucleotides matching TRBD2. CDR1 WSHSY and CDR2 SAAADI come from the germline V gene. The CDR3 loop spans 13 amino acids. Trimming at V came to 6 bases and at J to 10 bases, leaving 0 bases not matched to a gene. The CDR3 region has the DNA TGCGCCAGCAGGGGACTAGCGGGGGGGGAGCAGTTCTTC. This translates into CASRGLAGGEQFF.

The chain carries TRBV5-4 and TRBJ1-1, with 7 bases matching TRBD1. CDR1 SGHNT and CDR2 YYREEE come from the germline V gene (reference sequence). CDR3 length equals 14 residues. Trimming removed 4 bases from V and 4 bases from J; junction bases left unmatched: 7. The CDR3 coding sequence is TGTGCCAGCAGCCAAGACAGGGCTCCCACTGAAGCTTTCTTT. Encoded protein: CASSQDRAPTEAFF.

J is TRBJ2-5 and V is TRBV5-1; TRBD1 matches at 7 bases. The V gene's germline CDR1 is SGHRS and CDR2 YFSETQ. The CDR3 totals 14 residues. V shed 3 bases and J 5 bases; nucleotides not matched to a gene: 7. DNA for the CDR3: TGCGCCAGCAGCTGGGACAGCCTGGGGGAGACCCAGTACTTC. It codes for CASSWDSLGETQYF.

The gene calls are TRBV19 and TRBJ2-6; 9 bases align to TRBD1. This CDR3 has 18 amino acids. V trimming: 4 bases; J trimming: 0 bases; junction bases outside the gene matches: 7. CDR1 is LNHDA and CDR2 is SQIVND in the germline V gene (reference sequence). The CDR3 DNA follows: TGTGCCAGTAGTACGCTCCGGGACAGGGTCTCTGGGGCCAACGTCCTGACTTTC. It is translated as CASSTLRDRVSGANVLTF.

The chain carries TRBV3-1 (or the pseudogene TRBV3-2) and TRBJ1-5; D uncertain. The V gene's germline CDR1 is LGHDT and CDR2 YNNKEL (reference sequence). The V and J ends lost 1 base and 4 bases respectively, with 8 bases between them. CDR3 length: 14 amino acids. The CDR3 sequence: CASSQVRSNQPQHF. CDR3 DNA: TGTGCCAGCAGCCAAGTCAGAAGTAATCAGCCCCAGCATTTT.

This clone is a singleton in its sample. The genes are TRBV19 and TRBJ1-2; 7 bases agree with TRBD1. The CDR3 is 15 residues long. The germline V gene has CDR1 LNHDA and CDR2 SQIVND (reference sequence). Trimming removed 1 base from V and 3 bases from J; junction bases left unmatched: 5. The CDR3 region is CASSIVARGDYGYTF. The CDR3 DNA reads as TGTGCCAGTAGTATAGTGGCCAGGGGGGACTATGGCTACACCTTC.

The chain combines TRBV18 with TRBJ2-3; D is unclear. V lost 6 bases and J 6 bases, leaving 16 bases between the germline ends. CDR1 is KGHSH and CDR2 is LQKENI in the germline V gene. The length of the CDR3 is 14 residues. CDR3 coding DNA: TGTGCCAGCTCGCGAACTAACCCTTTGGATACGCAGTATTTT. Amino acids: CASSRTNPLDTQYF.

This chain uses TRBV11-2 with TRBJ2-1; 13 nucleotides align to TRBD2. V was clipped by 4 bases and J by 7 bases; unmatched bases: 4. There are 15 residues in the CDR3. CDR1 SGHAT and CDR2 FQNNGV come from the germline V gene. The CDR3 DNA is TGTGCCAGCAGCTCCCTGACTAGCGGGGGGAATGAGCAGTTCTTC. Its protein is CASSSLTSGGNEQFF.

This clone has only one observation. The rearrangement links TRBV27 to TRBJ1-6, with 10 bases fitting TRBD1. With V trimmed by 2 bases and J by 10 bases, 5 bases remained unmatched. CDR3 length: 15 amino acids. Germline values: CDR1 MNHEY, CDR2 SMNVEV (reference sequence). The chain's CDR3 is CASSLVRDRGSPLHF. The CDR3, as DNA: TGTGCCAGCAGTTTAGTCCGGGACAGGGGATCACCCCTCCACTTT.

The chain joins TRBV5-1 to TRBJ2-5, with D perhaps matching TRBD2 (5 bases). V was pared by 5 bases and J by 0 bases, with 20 bases between. Looked up from germline, CDR1 is SGHRS and CDR2 is YFSETQ. The CDR3 covers 17 residues. The CDR3: CASSLSWELLYQETQYF. The CDR3, as DNA: TGCGCCAGCAGTTTATCTTGGGAGCTACTGTACCAAGAGACCCAGTACTTC.

This clone was detected a few times. The rearrangement joins TRBV5-1 to TRBJ1-1; possibly TRBD1 for D (6 bases). V lost 4 bases and J 6 bases, leaving 13 bases between the germline ends. This CDR3 is 13 amino acids long. The germline V gene has CDR1 SGHRS and CDR2 YFSETQ. CDR3 nucleotide sequence: TGCGCCAGCAGCCTTACAGGGAGCCCTGAAGCTTTCTTT. Residues: CASSLTGSPEAFF.

This clone was counted only a few times. The chain is built from TRBV25-1 and TRBJ1-4; tentatively, D is TRBD1 (5 bases). Trimming took off 3 bases at V and 3 bases at J, with 11 bases between the two ends. Germline V lookup: CDR1 MGHDK, CDR2 SYGVNS. This CDR3 spans 15 amino acids. In nucleotides, the CDR3 is TGTGCCAGCAGTGATTTGTGGGGGGCTAATGAAAAACTGTTTTTT. Protein sequence: CASSDLWGANEKLFF.

The gene calls are TRBV28 and TRBJ2-5, with 10 bases that match TRBD2. The CDR3 is made up of 15 amino acids. With V trimmed by 5 bases and J by 5 bases, 8 bases remained unmatched. CDR1 and CDR2 from the germline V gene are MDHEN and SYDVKM. The CDR3 DNA is TGTGCCAGCAGTCCCATCGGAGCGGGGGGGGAGACCCAGTACTTC. Its protein is CASSPIGAGGETQYF.

The chain carries TRBV30 and TRBJ1-3, with TRBD1 as a possible D gene (5 bases). In germline, CDR1 is GTSNPN, CDR2 SVGIG (reference sequence). V was shortened by 0 bases and J by 0 bases, with 9 bases between the two germline ends. This CDR3 has 15 amino acids. CDR3 nucleotides: TGTGCCTGGAGTGTACAAGGGGCCTCTGGAAACACCATATATTTT. Translated, it gives CAWSVQGASGNTIYF. Based on the CDR3 plus reference TRBV30 and TRBJ1-3, the full variable domain is SQTIHQWPATLVQPVGSPLSLECTVEGTSNPNLYWYRQAAGRGLQLLFYSVGIGQISSEVPQNLSASRPQDRQFILSSKKLLLSDSGFYLCAWSVQGASGNTIYFGEGSWLTVV.

The chain combines TRBV4-2 with TRBJ1-4; D is unresolved. The CDR3 loop spans 19 amino acids. Germline V CDR1 and CDR2: LGHNA, YNFKEQ. Trimming left V 2 bases short and J 8 bases short, with 27 bases between. The CDR3, as DNA: TGTGCCAGCAGCCAATCCGAGCCCCTCATTGGGCAGTATAGGGAAAAACTGTTTTTT. This sequence encodes CASSQSEPLIGQYREKLFF.

This chain links TRBV18 with TRBJ2-1, with TRBD1 matching 8 bases. This CDR3 is 15 amino acids long. Trimming at V came to 1 base and at J to 3 bases, leaving 2 bases not matched to a gene. Germline CDR1 reads KGHSH; CDR2 reads LQKENI. The CDR3 loop is CASSPQGQGYNEQFF. The DNA for the CDR3 is TGTGCCAGCTCACCACAAGGACAGGGCTACAATGAGCAGTTCTTC.

The chain links TRBV27 to TRBJ2-7; 8 bases map to TRBD1. The junction had 11 bases not matched to a gene; V was cut back by 6 bases and J by 4 bases. Germline V gene sequence: CDR1 MNHEY, CDR2 SMNVEV (reference sequence). This CDR3 contains 15 residues. For the CDR3, the DNA is TGTGCCAGCAGGGTCGGGACAGGCAGGCAGTACGAGCAGTACTTC. Its protein product is CASRVGTGRQYEQYF.